These 7 T cell receptor beta chains were sequenced from one sample in a study of cytomegalovirus exposure and HLA in healthy donors. PCR involved 60 Vbeta and 13 Jbeta primers. TCRdb's copy holds only in-frame clones and misses some; the assay was immunoSEQ multiplex PCR. Its listing shows tens of thousands of clones. Sequencing input: PBMCs. The receptors were sampled from a man aged 25-45 years in good health and CMV-seropositive.

The chain has TRBV28 and TRBJ1-2; TRBD1 is a possible D gene (6 bases). The CDR3 runs to 16 residues. Germline V gene sequence: CDR1 MDHEN, CDR2 SYDVKM. V was cut by 1 base and J by 5 bases, with 17 bases left in between. CDR3: CASSLSSAGDVYGYTF. Here the CDR3 DNA reads TGTGCCAGCAGTTTATCCTCCGCAGGGGACGTTTATGGCTACACCTTC.

The chain has TRBV19 and TRBJ2-7, with 11 bases fitting TRBD2. The V gene's germline CDR1 is LNHDA and CDR2 SQIVND (reference sequence). Germline trimming cut 3 bases from V and 2 bases from J; bases unmatched to any gene: 6. CDR3 length: 16 amino acids. In DNA, the CDR3 is TGTGCCAGTAGTATTGGTCTAGCGGGAGGACCCTACGAGCAGTACTTC. Its protein product is CASSIGLAGGPYEQYF. The full variable domain, with the rest looked up from reference TRBV19 and TRBJ2-7, is DGGITQSPKYLFRKEGQNVTLSCEQNLNHDAMYWYRQDPGQGLRLIYYSQIVNDFQKGDIAEGYSVSREKKESFPLTVTSAQKNPTAFYLCASSIGLAGGPYEQYFGPGTRLTVT.

V and J are TRBV30 and TRBJ2-3, with D possibly TRBD1 on 5 matching bases. CDR3 length: 16 residues. Germline V gene sequence: CDR1 GTSNPN, CDR2 SVGIG (reference sequence). The V and J ends lost 1 base and 3 bases respectively, with 17 bases between them. The CDR3 DNA follows: TGTGCCTGGAGTGCCGACTTAGGGGTAGGGACAGATACGCAGTATTTT. It yields the protein CAWSADLGVGTDTQYF.

This CDR3 reads CAGGTYEQYF. CDR3 DNA: TGTGCAGGGGGAACCTACGAGCAGTACTTC. The J gene is TRBJ2-7, the V gene TRBV7-8; D perhaps matches TRBD1 (6 bases). This CDR3 region has 10 residues. Germline V gene sequence: CDR1 SGHVS, CDR2 FQNEAQ.

The chain is built from TRBV27 and TRBJ2-7; D unclear. The CDR3 contains 13 residues. Trimming stripped 6 bases from V and 2 bases from J, with 11 bases between. Germline-derived CDR1 and CDR2 are MNHEY and SMNVEV (reference sequence). DNA of the CDR3: TGTGCCAGCAGCTTCAGTTCTCCCTACGAGCAGTACTTC. Translation: CASSFSSPYEQYF.

Note on this clone: A junction boundary mismatches the germline segment, possibly from a read error. This specimen includes other DNA sequences encoding the same CDR3. The rearrangement links TRBV19 to TRBJ1-6; a possible D gene is TRBD1 (5 bases). Looked up from germline, CDR1 is LNHDA and CDR2 is SQIVND (reference sequence). The CDR3 extends over 16 amino acids. The CDR3 loop is CASSEDSRALNSPLHF. In DNA, the CDR3 is TGTGCCAGTAGTGAAGACTCCAGGGCCCTCAATTCACCCCTACACTTT. Looking up the rest from reference TRBV19 and TRBJ1-6 gives the full variable domain: DGGITQSPKYLFRKEGQNVTLSCEQNLNHDAMYWYRQDPGQGLRLIYYSQIVNDFQKGDIAEGYSVSREKKESFPLTVTSAQKNPTAFYLCASSEDSRALNSPLHFGNGTRLTVT.

V is TRBV6-1 and J is TRBJ2-7; 7 nucleotides align to TRBD1. CDR3 length equals 13 residues. Germline CDR1 MNHNS, CDR2 SASEGT. V shed 6 bases, J shed 2 bases, and the junction held 4 bases outside the gene matches. Here the CDR3 reads CASRGQSAYEQYF. For the CDR3, the DNA is TGTGCCAGCAGGGGACAGTCCGCCTACGAGCAGTACTTC.